What follows are 32 T cell receptor beta chains derived from one specimen sequenced in a study of neurological immune-mediated disorders (dated by TCRdb to the late 2010s). Receptors were amplified or captured by 5' RACE. The instrument given in TCRdb is Illumina HiSeq 2500. TCRdb's own reprocessing of the public reads used fastp at Q25 and MiXCR and kept productive beta chains. Rows are unified per CDR3 protein, each entry keeping the most common DNA and genes. The sample has 50,000 or so distinct CDR3 sequences on record, 10% to 13% of them singletons. The ten top clones hold about 20% of the sample. Material for sequencing was PBMCs. These receptors were obtained from a woman aged 40-49 years with HTLV-1-associated myelopathy (HAM/TSP).

The table lists this clonotype with many counts. The chain is built from TRBV7-8 and TRBJ2-7; D perhaps matches TRBD2 (6 bases). CDR1 is SGHVS and CDR2 is FQNEAQ in the germline V gene. The ends were cut back, 1 base at V and 6 bases at J, with 10 bases in the middle. The CDR3 is made up of 13 amino acids. The CDR3 sequence: CASSLGGEREQYF. The CDR3 bases are TGTGCCAGCAGCTTAGGGGGGGAGCGCGAGCAGTACTTC.

This clonotype was seen many times. This chain links TRBV5-1 with TRBJ1-1; 7 bases align to TRBD1. This CDR3 is built from 16 residues. Germline V gene data show CDR1 as SGHRS and CDR2 as YFSETQ. V dropped 3 bases and J dropped 3; count of bases not matched to a gene: 11. In DNA form, the CDR3 reads TGCGCCAGCAGCTGGGACAGAAGGGGGGGAGACACTGAAGCTTTCTTT. Residues: CASSWDRRGGDTEAFF.

This clonotype was recorded many times. CDR3 DNA: TGTGCCAGCAGCTTACAGGGACAGTTTAATGAAAAACTGTTTTTT. Its translation is CASSLQGQFNEKLFF. The chain recombines TRBV12-3 or TRBV12-4 with TRBJ1-4; 7 positions match TRBD1. J was trimmed by 4 bases and V by 6 bases; bases with no gene match: 8. CDR3 size: 15 residues.

This clonotype has a count of ten or more. V is TRBV20-1 and J is TRBJ2-1, with D possibly TRBD2 on 6 matching bases. CDR3 size: 14 residues. CDR1 and CDR2 from the germline V gene are DFQATT and SNEGSKA (reference sequence). V shed 5 bases and J shed 5 bases, with 16 bases lying between them. CDR3 protein: CSAGPGLQNNEQFF. In DNA, the CDR3 is TGCAGTGCTGGACCGGGACTCCAAAACAATGAGCAGTTCTTC.

V gene TRBV6-1 combines with J gene TRBJ2-1; 9 nucleotides line up with TRBD1. The V segment lost 4 bases and the J segment 9 bases; nucleotides outside the gene matches: 13. CDR1 is MNHNS and CDR2 is SASEGT in the germline V gene. This CDR3 is built from 16 residues. The CDR3 coding sequence is TGTGCCAGCAGTGCGCGGTTGACAGGGGGTTACTCTGAGCAGTTCTTC. Translation gives CASSARLTGGYSEQFF.

The sample holds a few counts of this clonotype. V is TRBV7-8 and J is TRBJ1-4; 7 nucleotides match TRBD1. CDR3 size: 17 residues. V was clipped by 5 bases and J by 0 bases; unmatched bases: 9. Germline V gene sequence: CDR1 SGHVS, CDR2 FQNEAQ. The CDR3, as DNA: TGTGCCAGCAGCCGCAACAGGGGCCGAACAACTAATGAAAAACTGTTTTTT. Amino acid sequence: CASSRNRGRTTNEKLFF.

This clonotype was seen ten or more times. The chain joins TRBV4-1 to TRBJ2-7; D is possibly TRBD1 or TRBD2 (5 bases each). The CDR3 contains 16 residues. Trimming stripped 3 bases from V and 0 bases from J, with 15 bases between. Germline V CDR1 and CDR2: MGHRA, YSYEKL. This CDR3 is CASSQAWDGISYEQYF. The CDR3 DNA follows: TGCGCCAGCAGCCAGGCCTGGGACGGAATCTCCTACGAGCAGTACTTC.

Comment on this clonotype: This may be a read error, as it is one base from a much larger clone. The rearrangement links TRBV6-5 to TRBJ2-1; 7 positions agree with TRBD2. V was clipped by 2 bases and J by 10 bases; unmatched bases: 8. This CDR3 region has 14 residues. Germline V gives CDR1 MNHEY, CDR2 SVGAGI. This CDR3 is CASSYGGGGDEQFF. The DNA of the CDR3 is TGTGCCAGCAGTTACGGCGGGGGAGGGGACGAGCAGTTCTTC.

At least ten counts were recorded for this clonotype. The chain carries TRBV25-1 and TRBJ2-1; 10 bases agree with TRBD1. The CDR3 extends over 17 amino acids. Germline CDR1 is MGHDK and CDR2 is SYGVNS. The J segment lost 1 base and the V segment lost 8 bases, leaving 11 bases of the junction unmatched. The CDR3 region is CASLGGTGAVSYNEQFF. As DNA, the CDR3 is TGTGCCAGCCTGGGCGGGACAGGGGCCGTATCCTACAATGAGCAGTTCTTC.

Many counts were recorded for this clonotype. The chain joins TRBV20-1 to TRBJ2-1; 11 positions match TRBD2. This CDR3 has 16 amino acids. From germline, CDR1 is DFQATT and CDR2 SNEGSKA (reference sequence). Unmatched junction bases numbered 7, after V lost 2 bases and J lost 4 bases. This CDR3 is CSARQETSGGYNEQFF. CDR3 nucleotides: TGCAGTGCTAGACAGGAAACTAGCGGGGGATACAATGAGCAGTTCTTC.

A remark on this clonotype: Being one base from a much bigger clone, this may be a read error. V gene TRBV12-3 or TRBV12-4 combines with J gene TRBJ1-5, with D hard to call. Judging by the DNA end, TRBJ2-3 fits better; the J call may be wrong. The CDR3 has 12 residues. In nucleotides, the CDR3 is TGTGCCAGCAGCATTCTTAATCAGCCCCAGTATTTT. Translating gives CASSILNQPQYF.

The sample holds many counts of this clonotype. The rearrangement uses TRBV20-1 and TRBJ2-7; 9 nucleotides agree with TRBD2. Germline V gene sequence: CDR1 DFQATT, CDR2 SNEGSKA (reference sequence). This CDR3 has 16 amino acids. V lost 0 bases to trimming and J lost 0 bases; unmatched junction nucleotides: 6. The CDR3 protein is CSARDPQRGDSYEQYF. In nucleotides, the CDR3 is TGCAGTGCTAGAGATCCCCAGCGGGGGGACTCCTACGAGCAGTACTTC.

This clonotype was observed at least ten times. J is TRBJ2-4 and V is TRBV19, with D unresolved. The CDR3 runs to 15 residues. Looked up from germline, CDR1 is LNHDA and CDR2 is SQIVND (reference sequence). Trimming removed 4 bases at V and 3 bases at J, with 13 bases between. The CDR3 here is CASSTLDTYKNIQYF. The CDR3 region has the DNA TGTGCCAGTAGTACCCTCGACACGTACAAAAACATTCAGTACTTC.

The table lists this clonotype with many counts. V and J are TRBV7-9 and TRBJ2-7; D remains unclear. The V gene lost 1 base and the J gene lost 3 bases, with 10 bases spanning the gap. The CDR3 is 14 amino acids. Germline assignment: CDR1 SEHNR and CDR2 FQNEAQ (reference sequence). CDR3 in amino acids: CASSLGSGRYEQYF. In DNA form, the CDR3 reads TGTGCCAGCAGCTTAGGCTCAGGCCGCTACGAGCAGTACTTC.

This clonotype was found many times. The chain employs TRBV30 and TRBJ1-6, with 10 bases matching TRBD1. Germline V gives CDR1 GTSNPN, CDR2 SVGIG (reference sequence). The ends lost 3 bases at V and 7 bases at J; junction bases unmatched: 3. This CDR3 is 14 amino acids long. In DNA, the CDR3 is TGTGCCTGGAGCTCGGGACAGGGGAATTCACCCCTCCACTTT. Its translation is CAWSSGQGNSPLHF.

This clonotype was counted ten times or more. The rearrangement uses TRBV20-1 and TRBJ2-1, with TRBD2 matching over 8 bases. Germline V CDR1 and CDR2: DFQATT, SNEGSKA (reference sequence). Trimming at V came to 0 bases and at J to 9 bases, leaving 7 bases not matched to a gene. CDR3 size: 14 residues. The CDR3 region is CSARDGLAEGEQFF. CDR3 bases: TGCAGTGCTAGAGATGGACTAGCTGAGGGTGAGCAGTTCTTC.

This clonotype is medium-sized (0.01 to 0.1%) within its sample. The J gene is TRBJ2-1, the V gene TRBV6-2 or TRBV6-3; TRBD1 matches 9 bases. CDR1 and CDR2 (germline): MNHEY, SVGEGT. The CDR3 extends over 15 amino acids. The junction had 9 bases not matched to a gene; V was cut back by 7 bases and J by 5 bases. CDR3 in amino acids: CASTAGQGRNNEQFF. The CDR3 bases are TGTGCCAGCACAGCGGGACAGGGTAGGAACAATGAGCAGTTCTTC.

This clonotype came up many times. This chain links TRBV7-2 with TRBJ1-1; D is unresolved. This CDR3 has 13 residues. Germline CDR1 SGHTA, CDR2 FQGNSA. V was shortened by 3 bases and J by 2 bases, with 7 bases between the two germline ends. In DNA, the CDR3 is TGTGCCAGCAGCTTCGCAAGAAACACTGAAGCTTTCTTT. Its protein is CASSFARNTEAFF.

In the case of this clonotype: Being one base from a much bigger clone, this may be a read error. The chain carries TRBV5-5 and TRBJ2-7, with D unresolved. Germline V gene data show CDR1 as SGHKS and CDR2 as YYEKEE (reference sequence). The CDR3 runs 14 residues. V was pared by 4 bases and J by 3 bases, with 14 bases between. The CDR3 region is CASSPRTAYYEQYF. Here the CDR3 DNA reads TGTGCCAGCAGCCCCCGGACGGCTTACTACGAGCAGTACTTC. The entire variable domain, with the rest obtained from reference TRBV5-5 and TRBJ2-7, is as follows: DAGVTQSPTHLIKTRGQQVTLRCSPISGHKSVSWYQQVLGQGPQFIFQYYEKEERGRGNFPDRFSARQFPNYSSELNVNALLLGDSALYLCASSPRTAYYEQYFGPGTRLTVT.

This clonotype was observed many times. The chain has TRBV10-3 and TRBJ1-1; 9 nucleotides match TRBD1. Germline CDR1 reads ENHRY; CDR2 reads SYGVKD. The V and J ends lost 6 bases and 4 bases, in that order; junction bases with no gene match: 6. This CDR3 comprises 14 residues. The CDR3 bases are TGTGCCATCAGCGGGGGACAGGGAATCACTGAAGCTTTCTTT. Its translation: CAISGGQGITEAFF.

This clonotype was counted ten times or more. The chain joins TRBV12-5 to TRBJ2-3; 12 bases are a match to TRBD2. Germline V gene data show CDR1 as LGHNT and CDR2 as FRNRAP. V shed 1 base, J shed 5 bases, and the junction held 4 bases outside the gene matches. This CDR3 comprises 16 residues. The CDR3 nucleotides read TGTGCTAGTGGTTTGGGGACTAGCGGGGCCGAAGATACGCAGTATTTT. Its protein product is CASGLGTSGAEDTQYF.

This clonotype has ten or more counts. The rearrangement uses TRBV3-1 and TRBJ2-1; D is uncertain. This CDR3 region has 16 residues. Germline V gene lookup returns CDR1 LGHDT and CDR2 YNNKEL (reference sequence). V was cut by 4 bases and J by 2 bases, with 15 bases left in between. DNA of the CDR3: TGTGCCAGCAGCCCGCCCAGAAGAAAACCCTACAATGAGCAGTTCTTC. This sequence encodes CASSPPRRKPYNEQFF.

This clonotype has a count of ten or more. This chain uses TRBV3-1 with TRBJ2-3, with TRBD2 identical over 8 bases. The V segment lost 4 bases and the J segment 4 bases; nucleotides outside the gene matches: 10. Germline-derived CDR1 and CDR2 are LGHDT and YNNKEL (reference sequence). The CDR3 is 16 residues long. The CDR3 loop is CASSLSGGPGADTQYF. In nucleotides, the CDR3 is TGTGCCAGCAGCCTATCGGGGGGGCCTGGGGCAGATACGCAGTATTTT.

Ten or more counts support this clonotype. The genes are TRBV10-2 and TRBJ2-7; TRBD1 matches 7 bases. The CDR3 runs 15 residues. Germline V lookup: CDR1 WSHSY, CDR2 SAAADI. The V segment lost 1 base and the J segment 0 bases; nucleotides outside the gene matches: 3. The CDR3 nucleotides are TGCGCCAGCAGTGAGTTGGACAGGAGCTCCTACGAGCAGTACTTC. It specifies CASSELDRSSYEQYF.

This clonotype was seen repeatedly, ten times or more. The V call is TRBV29-1, the J call TRBJ2-3; D may be TRBD2 (5 bases). The CDR3 totals 11 residues. V was trimmed by 4 bases and J by 4 bases, leaving 6 bases between them. Germline CDR1 SQVTM, CDR2 ANQGSEA. CDR3 region: CSVVEADTQYF. The CDR3 nucleotides are TGCAGCGTTGTGGAGGCAGATACGCAGTATTTT.

This clonotype showed up many times. The chain carries TRBV10-3 and TRBJ2-3; D unresolved. The CDR3 runs 13 residues. The V end lost 8 bases, the J end lost 4 bases, and 13 bases lay between the germline ends. CDR1 and CDR2 (germline): ENHRY, SYGVKD. Here the CDR3 reads CAISGIEPDTQYF. In DNA form, the CDR3 reads TGTGCCATCTCTGGGATAGAACCAGATACGCAGTATTTT.

This clonotype is categorized as medium-sized. The chain links TRBV20-1 to TRBJ2-7, with D perhaps TRBD2 (7 bases). CDR3 size: 14 residues. V lost 5 bases and J lost 5, with 19 bases in between. From germline, CDR1 is DFQATT and CDR2 SNEGSKA (reference sequence). CDR3 sequence (DNA): TGCAGTGCTCTACGGCCTGCGGGGGCACACGAGCAGTACTTC. Amino acid sequence: CSALRPAGAHEQYF.

This clonotype has a count of ten or more. This chain links TRBV6-1 with TRBJ2-4; 8 bases fit TRBD1. V trimming: 1 base; J trimming: 0 bases; junction bases outside the gene matches: 5. Germline V gives CDR1 MNHNS, CDR2 SASEGT. CDR3 length equals 17 residues. CDR3 coding DNA: TGTGCCAGCAGTGAAGATCGGACAGGGCTAGCCAAAAACATTCAGTACTTC. This encodes CASSEDRTGLAKNIQYF.

This clonotype was recorded many times. The V gene is TRBV11-3, the J gene TRBJ1-1; D gene ambiguous. Trimming removed 4 bases from V and 8 bases from J, with 8 bases in between. Germline V gene data show CDR1 as SGHNT and CDR2 as YENEEA. The CDR3 loop spans 11 amino acids. CDR3 sequence (DNA): TGTGCCAGCAGCTCAAAAACCGAAGCTTTCTTT. This encodes CASSSKTEAFF.

Regarding this clonotype: A read error is possible here, since a much larger clone lies one base away. The chain joins TRBV7-2 to TRBJ2-1; TRBD2 matches at 10 bases. Losses at the gene ends were 2 bases for V and 7 bases for J; bases not matched to a gene: 5. The germline CDR1 and CDR2 sequences are SGHTA and FQGNSA. CDR3 size: 15 residues. DNA for the CDR3: TGTGCCAGCAGCTTAAGTAGCGGGGGGAAGAATGAGCAGTTCTTC. It yields the protein CASSLSSGGKNEQFF.

There are many counts of this clonotype. The chain combines TRBV4-1 with TRBJ2-7; 10 bases align to TRBD2. The CDR3 has 17 residues. The V segment lost 5 bases and the J segment 0 bases; nucleotides outside the gene matches: 10. CDR1 is MGHRA, CDR2 YSYEKL, per germline. DNA for the CDR3: TGCGCCAGCAGCGGAGGGACTAGCGCCTCAAGCTCCTACGAGCAGTACTTC. Its translation: CASSGGTSASSSYEQYF.

This clonotype has a count of ten or more. The V gene is TRBV10-3, the J gene TRBJ1-4; D is perhaps TRBD1 (6 bases). CDR3 size: 16 residues. The V end lost 4 bases, the J end lost 7 bases, and 19 bases lay between the germline ends. Germline CDR1 and CDR2: ENHRY and SYGVKD. CDR3 amino acids: CAISGQGPGRGEKLFF. The CDR3 nucleotides read TGTGCCATCAGTGGGCAGGGGCCTGGGAGGGGTGAAAAACTGTTTTTT.